What follows is one TCR beta chain and its context. The V and J ends lost 4 bases and 5 bases, in that order; junction bases with no gene match: 3. The CDR3 sequence is 13 residues long. Germline CDR1 is LNHDA and CDR2 is SQIVND (reference sequence). Enrolled through a virtual design, the participants were between roughly 18 and 100 years of age and came from some 25 US areas. This record comes from a study of blood T cell repertoires in COVID-19. On the study more broadly: Samples representing acute and convalescent COVID-19 were sourced from the United States, Italy and Spain.

Original methodology: How many nucleated cells were present was estimated from reference gene primer amplification. The protocol was immunoSEQ multiplex PCR, while the TCRdb copy is restricted to in-frame clones and leaves out a portion. V, J and clone size are taken as reported in that table, and D and trimming were inferred from the DNA itself. The sample has 300,000 to 400,000 clones, 85% to 95% seen once. This rearrangement joins TRBV19 to TRBJ1-1; 8 positions match TRBD1. The sequencing input was PBMCs or T cells enriched from blood (not recorded which). The sequence was collected from a woman younger than 45 who had been exposed to COVID-19. CDR3 region: CASSRNRGTEAFF. The CDR3 DNA is TGTGCCAGTAGTAGAAACAGGGGGACTGAAGCTTTCTTT.